These 24 T cell receptor beta chains were all obtained from the same sample, sequenced in a study of CD4+ T cells in melanoma. Repertoires were generated with immunoSEQ multiplex PCR, while TCRdb's copy carries only in-frame clones and drops some. The sample yields approximately 9,900 clones, 60% to 80% seen once. Sequencing input: peripheral blood. These TCRs come from a human donor with melanoma.

V and J are TRBV7-9 and TRBJ2-5; 8 bases are a match to TRBD1. Germline trimming cut 4 bases from V and 2 bases from J; bases unmatched to any gene: 6. Germline CDR1 SEHNR, CDR2 FQNEAQ (reference sequence). The CDR3 totals 15 residues. CDR3 sequence reads: CASSSNRGAQETQYF. The DNA for the CDR3 is TGTGCCAGCAGCTCGAACAGGGGGGCACAAGAGACCCAGTACTTC.

The CDR3 coding sequence is TGTGCCAGCGCCACGGAGAGGACAGACTACGAGCAGTACTTC. Translated: CASATERTDYEQYF. V and J are TRBV6-5 and TRBJ2-7; tentatively, D is TRBD1 (6 bases). Germline V gene data show CDR1 as MNHEY and CDR2 as SVGAGI. The ends were cut back, 8 bases at V and 3 bases at J, with 17 bases in the middle. This CDR3 is built from 14 residues.

The chain combines TRBV7-9 with TRBJ2-5; D unclear. The end of the DNA is better explained by TRBJ2-7, so the J call may be wrong. The CDR3 spans 15 residues. Germline CDR1 and CDR2: SEHNR and FQNEAQ (reference sequence). The CDR3 DNA sequence: TGTGCCAGCAGCTTAGTCCTTGGGCATGGCTACGAGCAGTACTTC. Translated, it gives CASSLVLGHGYEQYF.

V is TRBV6-4 and J is TRBJ1-5; D not resolved. The V gene lost 6 bases and the J gene lost 11 bases, with 17 bases spanning the gap. CDR3 size: 13 residues. From germline, CDR1 is MRHNA and CDR2 SNTAGT. CDR3 in amino acids: CASSSLTRMAQHF. CDR3 in DNA: TGTGCCAGCAGCTCCCTGACCCGGATGGCCCAGCATTTT.

The V call is TRBV7-3, the J call TRBJ1-2; D remains ambiguous. V was trimmed by 5 bases and J by 7 bases, leaving 14 bases between them. This CDR3 spans 13 amino acids. Germline CDR1 and CDR2: SGHTA and FQGTGA. The CDR3 loop is CASSPLLRGGYTF. CDR3 bases: TGTGCCAGCAGCCCCCTTCTTCGAGGTGGCTACACCTTC.

V and J are TRBV15 and TRBJ2-2; TRBD1 might be the D (6 bases). The germline V gene encodes CDR1 LNHNV and CDR2 YYDKDF (reference sequence). The CDR3 runs 15 residues. V was pared by 3 bases and J by 4 bases, with 12 bases between. Here the CDR3 reads CATSRGTKTTGELFF. The CDR3 nucleotides are TGTGCCACCAGCAGGGGGACAAAGACCACCGGGGAGCTGTTTTTT.

This chain joins TRBV5-4 and TRBJ2-7; D is unclear. Germline lookup yields CDR1 SGHNT and CDR2 YYREEE (reference sequence). Trimming shortened V by 2 bases and J by 3 bases, and 9 bases separated the two germline ends. The CDR3 sequence is 13 residues long. The DNA of the CDR3 is TGTGCCAGCAGCTTCGGCACTTACTACGAGCAGTACTTC. It encodes CASSFGTYYEQYF.

This chain uses TRBV4-2 with TRBJ2-7, with D uncertain. The V end was cut by 5 bases, the J end by 6 bases, with 14 bases between. The CDR3 is 13 amino acids. Germline V CDR1 and CDR2: LGHNA, YNFKEQ. In nucleotides, the CDR3 is TGTGCCAGCAGCTTGGTAGGGCGCGCCGAGCAGTACTTC. Its protein is CASSLVGRAEQYF.

The chain combines TRBV5-6 with TRBJ2-3; TRBD2 agrees at 9 bases. With 1 base clipped from V and 4 bases from J, the junction kept 4 bases outside the gene matches. Germline values: CDR1 SGHDT, CDR2 YYEEEE. There are 15 residues in the CDR3. This chain's CDR3 is CASSLKRGAADTQYF. The CDR3 DNA reads as TGTGCCAGCAGCTTGAAGCGGGGGGCGGCAGATACGCAGTATTTT.

This sequence joins TRBV7-3 and TRBJ2-2; D is ambiguous. Trimming removed 3 bases at V and 6 bases at J, with 5 bases between. Germline assignment: CDR1 SGHTA and CDR2 FQGTGA. This CDR3 is built from 12 residues. CDR3 nucleotides: TGTGCCAGCAGCTTCCCGGCCGGGGAGCTGTTTTTT. Translating it yields CASSFPAGELFF.

This chain uses TRBV2 with TRBJ2-6; D is unresolved. The CDR3 consists of 15 residues. V shed 2 bases and J shed 1 base, with 6 bases lying between them. Per the germline V gene, CDR1 is SNHLY and CDR2 is FYNNEI. The CDR3: CASSETGSGANVLTF. The CDR3 nucleotides read TGTGCCAGCAGTGAAACCGGGTCTGGGGCCAACGTCCTGACTTTC.

This clone appeared a few times. The chain is built from TRBV7-2 and TRBJ2-6; tentatively, D is TRBD1 or TRBD2 (7 bases each). V shed 4 bases and J shed 0 bases, with 13 bases lying between them. The CDR3 consists of 17 residues. Germline V gives CDR1 SGHTA, CDR2 FQGNSA. CDR3 bases: TGTGCCAGCAGCTCGCAGGGGGGGAGCTCTGGGGCCAACGTCCTGACTTTC. Amino acids: CASSSQGGSSGANVLTF.

J is TRBJ2-5 and V is TRBV11-1, with TRBD2 identical over 9 bases. The closer fit of TRBJ2-7 to the DNA end suggests the J call may be wrong. The CDR3 length is 17 residues. CDR1 SGHAT and CDR2 FQDESV come from the germline V gene (reference sequence). CDR3 residues: CASSPRYGSSGVYEQYF. The CDR3 region has the DNA TGTGCCAGCAGCCCCCGCTATGGGTCTAGCGGGGTCTACGAGCAGTACTTC.

This clone was counted many times. This rearrangement joins TRBV2 to TRBJ2-5, with 8 bases aligning to TRBD1. Trimming removed 3 bases from V and 3 bases from J; junction bases left unmatched: 3. This CDR3 is built from 14 residues. The germline gives CDR1 SNHLY, CDR2 FYNNEI. The CDR3 protein is CASSDPDREETQYF. The CDR3 DNA reads TGTGCCAGCAGTGATCCGGACAGGGAAGAGACCCAGTACTTC.

The chain uses TRBV7-3 and TRBJ2-7, with D uncertain. The CDR3 is made up of 15 amino acids. Germline V gives CDR1 SGHTA, CDR2 FQGTGA. With 5 bases removed from V and 7 bases from J, the gap between germline ends came to 21 bases. This chain's CDR3 is CASSLNSGPEKEQYF. Written as DNA, the CDR3 is TGTGCCAGCAGCCTTAACTCGGGCCCTGAGAAAGAGCAGTACTTC.

The chain links TRBV30 to TRBJ2-1, with 7 bases that match TRBD1. Per the germline V gene, CDR1 is GTSNPN and CDR2 is SVGIG (reference sequence). V lost 5 bases to trimming and J lost 6 bases; unmatched junction nucleotides: 4. The CDR3 has 12 residues. CDR3 nucleotides: TGTGCCTGGGGGGGACAGTTCAATGAGCAGTTCTTC. It yields the protein CAWGGQFNEQFF.

CDR3 region: CASSLGGRNDEKLFF. CDR3 in DNA: TGCGCCAGCAGCTTGGGCGGCCGCAACGATGAAAAACTGTTTTTT. This chain connects TRBV5-1 to TRBJ1-4; the D is unclear. Germline V gene data show CDR1 as SGHRS and CDR2 as YFSETQ. Trimming removed 0 bases at V and 6 bases at J, with 12 bases between. The CDR3 runs 15 residues. Drawing the rest from reference TRBV5-1 and TRBJ1-4, the complete variable domain is KAGVTQTPRYLIKTRGQQVTLSCSPISGHRSVSWYQQTPGQGLQFLFEYFSETQRNKGNFPGRFSGRQFSNSRSEMNVSTLELGDSALYLCASSLGGRNDEKLFFGSGTQLSVL.

This clone was observed a single time. The chain couples TRBV27 to TRBJ2-1, with D uncertain. Trimming left V 4 bases short and J 4 bases short, with 8 bases between. Germline values: CDR1 MNHEY, CDR2 SMNVEV (reference sequence). The CDR3 contains 13 residues. CDR3 residues: CASSWSAYNEQFF. The CDR3 DNA sequence: TGTGCCAGCAGTTGGTCAGCGTACAATGAGCAGTTCTTC.

The chain joins TRBV4-1 to TRBJ2-7; D assignment may be TRBD1 or TRBD2 (5 bases each). CDR1 is MGHRA and CDR2 is YSYEKL in the germline V gene. The V end lost 0 bases, the J end lost 7 bases, and 16 bases lay between the germline ends. This CDR3 has 15 amino acids. The CDR3 sequence is CASSQEGVLRIEQYF. The CDR3 nucleotides read TGCGCCAGCAGCCAAGAGGGGGTCCTCCGGATAGAGCAGTACTTC.

This clone is medium-sized. The rearrangement links TRBV7-3 to TRBJ1-2; possibly TRBD1 for D (5 bases). The CDR3 covers 13 residues. Trimming removed 2 bases at V and 13 bases at J, with 17 bases between. Germline CDR1 reads SGHTA; CDR2 reads FQGTGA. CDR3 sequence reads: CASSLDDSTPLTF. The CDR3 nucleotides are TGTGCCAGCAGCTTAGACGACAGTACGCCGCTCACCTTC.

This clone was counted a single time. The chain has TRBV19 and TRBJ1-5; D possibly corresponds to TRBD1 (6 bases). This CDR3 is built from 15 residues. Germline V lookup: CDR1 LNHDA, CDR2 SQIVND (reference sequence). V lost 4 bases to trimming and J lost 4 bases, with 14 bases between them. The CDR3: CASSRGRGANQPQHF. CDR3 coding DNA: TGTGCCAGTAGTAGGGGCAGGGGTGCAAATCAGCCCCAGCATTTT.

This rearrangement joins TRBV18 to TRBJ2-6; D gene unclear. Germline V gene sequence: CDR1 KGHSH, CDR2 LQKENI. The V end was cut by 6 bases, the J end by 0 bases, with 6 bases between. CDR3 length equals 14 residues. This CDR3 reads CASSSDSGANVLTF. The CDR3 bases are TGTGCCAGCTCCTCGGACTCTGGGGCCAACGTCCTGACTTTC.

This chain joins TRBV6-6 and TRBJ2-7; perhaps TRBD2 as D (6 bases). Germline V gene data show CDR1 as MNHNY and CDR2 as SVGAGI (reference sequence). The CDR3 is 14 amino acids. V was cut by 2 bases and J by 7 bases, with 15 bases left in between. CDR3 loop: CASSYGGLQWEQYF. CDR3 nucleotides: TGTGCCAGCAGTTACGGGGGACTGCAATGGGAGCAGTACTTC.

This sequence joins TRBV10-3 and TRBJ1-2, with TRBD1 matching 8 bases. CDR3 length equals 11 residues. Germline V lookup: CDR1 ENHRY, CDR2 SYGVKD. With 10 bases clipped from V and 8 bases from J, the junction kept 6 bases outside the gene matches. The CDR3 coding sequence is TGTGCCACAACAGGGGGAGAGGGCTACACCTTC. Translating it yields CATTGGEGYTF.